This T cell receptor (beta chain) originates from a study of T cell responses to AZD1222 COVID-19 vaccine. V lost 2 bases, J lost 4 bases, and 7 bases stayed unmatched. The CDR3 consists of 15 residues. The germline V gene has CDR1 SGDLS and CDR2 YYNGEE. Findings and caveats of the study: Spike-wide vaccine-associated CD4 TCRs dominated at 160-218 and 743-854.

Points on this clone: As yet, its antigen is unknown.

Clones were sequenced by immunoSEQ multiplex PCR, and TCRdb holds only the in-frame ones, with some missing. The repertoire holds about 100,000 clones, 87% seen once, with 16% in the top ten. The input for sequencing was peripheral blood, taken on day 0 of AZD1222 vaccination. The receptor comes from an adult in good health. V is TRBV9 and J is TRBJ1-2, with 8 bases aligning to TRBD1. The CDR3 protein is CASSVSGQESYGYTF. DNA of the CDR3: TGTGCCAGCAGCGTTTCGGGACAGGAAAGCTATGGCTACACCTTC. The variable domain in full, completed from reference TRBV9 and TRBJ1-2, reads DSGVTQTPKHLITATGQRVTLRCSPRSGDLSVYWYQQSLDQGLQFLIQYYNGEERAKGNILERFSAQQFPDLHSELNLSSLELGDSALYFCASSVSGQESYGYTFGSGTRLTVV.